This T cell receptor beta chain comes out of a study of cytomegalovirus exposure and HLA in healthy donors. At the level of the study: Among over 300 genotyped donors, roughly 81% fell in the Caucasian-associated ancestry cluster. General study points: DRB1 showed the most TCR associations and HLA-C the fewest in a later analysis, as rates varied by HLA locus. What a later analysis showed was that several of the most significant clusters appeared linked to common viral pathogens.

This clone was detected once. The target antigen is unknown. V lost 3 bases and J lost 0, with 8 bases in between. The CDR3 has 14 amino acids. Germline V gene lookup returns CDR1 SGHVS and CDR2 FNYEAQ. Amplification used 60 Vbeta primers and 13 Jbeta primers. Clones were read by immunoSEQ multiplex PCR, and TCRdb kept only the in-frame ones, dropping some. Among approximately 140,000 clones, under 70% were seen once, and the ten largest hold 6.5%. Input material: PBMCs. This TCR came from a woman aged 55-70 years in good health and CMV-seronegative. The chain is built from TRBV7-6 and TRBJ1-1; D unresolved. CDR3 sequence: CASSFAGMNTEAFF. The DNA for the CDR3 is TGTGCCAGCAGCTTCGCCGGGATGAACACTGAAGCTTTCTTT.